This T cell receptor (beta chain) was profiled in a study of PD-1 blockade in classical Hodgkin lymphoma. Regarding the study as a whole: Healthy donors were reported to have higher baseline TCR diversity than newly diagnosed patients. What drove the repertoire differences, possibly disease activity or prior therapy, has not been defined.

Data came from immunoSEQ multiplex PCR; TCRdb stores just in-frame clones and leaves some out. The sample has 46,000 or so clones; around nine tenths are singletons. On this clone itself: Its matching antigen is unknown.

There are 17 residues in the CDR3. The V gene's germline CDR1 is MDHEN and CDR2 SYDVKM. V was pared by 2 bases and J by 3 bases, with 14 bases between. Relapses following autologous stem cell transplantation were seen in all patients, with brentuximab vedotin exposure varying. Each best response was a complete response, a partial response or progressive disease. V is TRBV28 and J is TRBJ1-6, with a tentative D call TRBD1 (5 bases). Sample: peripheral blood mononuclear cells (PBMCs), taken at baseline. The clonotype comes from a human donor with classical Hodgkin lymphoma. The DNA of the CDR3 is TGTGCCAGCAGTTTAGGAGTTCGGGACGTCTATAATTCACCCCTCCACTTT. Translation gives CASSLGVRDVYNSPLHF.